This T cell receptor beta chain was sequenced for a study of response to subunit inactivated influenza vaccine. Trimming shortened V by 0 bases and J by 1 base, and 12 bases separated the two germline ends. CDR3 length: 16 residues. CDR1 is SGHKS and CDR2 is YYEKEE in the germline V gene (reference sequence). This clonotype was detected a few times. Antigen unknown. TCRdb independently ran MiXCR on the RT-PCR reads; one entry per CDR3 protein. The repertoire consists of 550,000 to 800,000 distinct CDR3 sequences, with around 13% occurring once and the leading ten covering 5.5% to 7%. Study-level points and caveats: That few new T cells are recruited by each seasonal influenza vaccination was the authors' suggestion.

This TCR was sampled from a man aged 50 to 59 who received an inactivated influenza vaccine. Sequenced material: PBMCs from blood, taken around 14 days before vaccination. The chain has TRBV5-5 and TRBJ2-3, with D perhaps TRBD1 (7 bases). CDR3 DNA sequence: TGTGCCAGCAGCTTGGAGCCAGGGGGGCGCACAGATACGCAGTATTTT. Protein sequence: CASSLEPGGRTDTQYF.